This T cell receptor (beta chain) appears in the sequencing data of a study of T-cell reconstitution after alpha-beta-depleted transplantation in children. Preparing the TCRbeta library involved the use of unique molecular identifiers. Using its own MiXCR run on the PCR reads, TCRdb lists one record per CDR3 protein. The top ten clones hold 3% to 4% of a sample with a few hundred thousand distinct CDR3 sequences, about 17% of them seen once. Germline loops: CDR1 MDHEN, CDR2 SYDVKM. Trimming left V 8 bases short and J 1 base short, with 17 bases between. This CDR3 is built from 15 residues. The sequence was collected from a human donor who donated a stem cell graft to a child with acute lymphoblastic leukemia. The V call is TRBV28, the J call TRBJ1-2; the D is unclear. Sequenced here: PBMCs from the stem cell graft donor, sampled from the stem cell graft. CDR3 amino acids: CASEGGNGLNYGYTF. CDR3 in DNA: TGTGCCAGCGAAGGCGGGAACGGACTTAACTATGGCTACACCTTC.